The rows below give T cell receptor beta chains drawn from one sample of a study of CD8 T cells in ankylosing spondylitis. TCRdb re-analysed the 5' RACE reads in MiXCR, keeping a single row per CDR3 protein. Of roughly 130,000 distinct CDR3 sequences in the sample, over 6.5% were seen once. Sequenced material: blood, either unsorted or a sorted T cell fraction (not recorded which). These receptors all stem from a male donor with ankylosing spondylitis or in good health (not recorded which). Both conserved end residues are trimmed from each CDR3. A D gene is named only where the DNA matches it firmly.

d_call	cdr3_length	v_call	cdr3_aa
.	12	TRBV5-6	ASSPQYRNTEAF
TRBD1	13	TRBV10-3	AISDTDRALYEQY
.	15	TRBV7-6	ASSLGTGGASTDTQY
.	11	TRBV6-1	ANSKEGDETQY
.	13	TRBV7-8	ASSLALGSGQPQH
TRBD2	12	TRBV3-1	ASSRRGGTDTQY
.	12	TRBV29-1	SVQGVPTNEKLF
TRBD2	13	TRBV28	ASSSHGGRADTQY
.	12	TRBV7-8	ASSLNPGDQPQH
TRBD2	13	TRBV6-2/TRBV6-3	ASSYLGGGTDTQY
TRBD2	17	TRBV3-1	ASSQDQGNLAGGSNEQF
.	13	TRBV5-1	ASSFVSSGANVLT
.	12	TRBV9	ASSVGGQGYGYT
.	12	TRBV7-3	ASSLNRENTEAF
.	13	TRBV7-3	ASSPRGLLTGELF
TRBD1	13	TRBV5-1	ASSPGTASYNEQF
TRBD2	12	TRBV12-3/TRBV12-4	ASVSGDNTGELF
.	12	TRBV30	AWSVMGAWQPQH
.	11	TRBV20-1	SASLAQSYEQY
.	12	TRBV11-2	ASSLVRGGYEQY
.	13	TRBV5-1	ASSLFQGSYNEQF
TRBD1	15	TRBV5-6	ASSLEGTGGSNQPQH
.	14	TRBV7-8	ASSFVRLTPQETQY
TRBD1	10	TRBV29-1	SVKGQGYEQY
.	11	TRBV6-1	ASSEWTGAVLF
.	12	TRBV13	ASSPRTNSYEQY
.	14	TRBV7-9	ASSLGTAGPKETQY
.	12	TRBV9	ASSASRVQTEAF
TRBD1	13	TRBV18	ASSRGTGVEETQY
TRBD2	13	TRBV20-1	SARGGGADTGELF
.	11	TRBV5-1	ASSLRGIVGYT
TRBD1	13	TRBV27	ASSWTGSGANVLT
.	12	TRBV5-1	ASSLEASAYEQY
.	14	TRBV25-1	ASSDPPGTTNEKLF
TRBD1	12	TRBV15	ATSRGQGNQPQH
.	13	TRBV20-1	SARVAGEGTDTQY
TRBD1	12	TRBV7-9	ASNFGTGSEKLF
TRBD2	15	TRBV25-1	ASSAGTSGASTDTQY
TRBD1	13	TRBV28	ASSSGTGVRSEQF
.	14	TRBV4-2	ASSQDIGLEAGELF
.	13	TRBV5-1	ASSLRLADYNEQF
.	14	TRBV12-3/TRBV12-4	ASSLGSGDLRNPQH
.	12	TRBV5-1	ASSSATSNTEAF
TRBD2	14	TRBV10-3	AISGSSGGNQETQY
TRBD2	18	TRBV5-1	ASRGPRGTSGTTSTDTQY
TRBD1	13	TRBV20-1	SARDHGQENQPQH
.	12	TRBV19	ASSTTVGDTEAF
TRBD1	13	TRBV9	ASSREGQGLYEQY
.	11	TRBV12-3/TRBV12-4	ASNRGGNQPQH
TRBD2	13	TRBV7-9	ASSRDSGGYYEQY
TRBD2	11	TRBV12-3/TRBV12-4	ASRSSGGSIQY
TRBD1	13	TRBV5-1	ASSYDRGQNTEAF
.	16	TRBV7-6	ASSPSLGAWGAGEKLF
.	8	TRBV12-3/TRBV12-4	ASSPGHVY
.	14	TRBV28	ASTPGQVSGANVLT